These 28 T cell receptor beta chains were sequenced from one sample in a study of T cell responses to AZD1222 COVID-19 vaccine. The assay was immunoSEQ multiplex PCR, and TCRdb's table has in-frame clones only and misses some. The sample yields 65,000 or so clones, less than 90% seen once. The sequences come from peripheral blood, collected on day 0 of AZD1222 vaccination. These receptors all come from an adult in good health.

The chain recombines TRBV12-2 with TRBJ2-3; TRBD1, the table's D call, was not compared with the DNA. TRBV12-2 corresponds to a pseudogene. CDR3 size: 18 residues. The CDR3 sequence: CASRPGLEQGALTDTQYF. CDR3 nucleotides: TGTGCAAGTCGCCCCGGGCTAGAGCAGGGGGCCCTCACAGATACGCAGTATTTT.

The V gene is TRBV16, the J gene TRBJ1-5; 10 bases agree with TRBD1. Germline V gene lookup returns CDR1 KGHSY and CDR2 FQNENV. Trimming took 3 bases from V and 4 from J; bases not matched to a gene: 6. This CDR3 is built from 16 residues. CDR3 protein: CASSHPGQGKNQPQHF. For the CDR3, the DNA is TGTGCCAGCAGCCATCCGGGACAGGGGAAAAATCAGCCCCAGCATTTT.

This clone came up a few times. The chain couples TRBV21-1 to TRBJ1-5; no DNA check was done on the table's D call, TRBD1. TRBV21-1 is an annotated pseudogene. The CDR3 runs to 14 residues. The CDR3 spells CASSKGQGNQPQHF. In nucleotides, the CDR3 is TGTGCCAGCAGCAAAGGACAGGGCAATCAGCCCCAGCATTTT.

This clone was counted once. The chain has TRBV6-2 or TRBV6-3 and TRBJ1-2; 8 positions agree with TRBD1. The CDR3 sequence is 13 residues long. J gave up 7 bases and V 5 bases, and 6 bases lay outside the gene matches. Per the germline V gene, CDR1 is MNHEY and CDR2 is SVGEGT. CDR3 sequence: CASSPSDRAGYTF. CDR3 nucleotide sequence: TGTGCCAGCAGTCCCTCGGACAGGGCTGGCTACACCTTC.

V gene TRBV7-8 combines with J gene TRBJ2-1, with TRBD1 matching over 7 bases. The germline V gene has CDR1 SGHVS and CDR2 FQNEAQ. V lost 5 bases and J lost 6; bases outside the gene matches: 10. The CDR3 runs 15 residues. Here the CDR3 DNA reads TGTGCCAGCAGCCCCCGGGACAGTCACTTCAATGAGCAGTTCTTC. Residues: CASSPRDSHFNEQFF.

The chain combines TRBV4-2 with TRBJ2-3, with a tentative D call TRBD1 (5 bases). Trimming cost V 4 bases and J 6 bases, with 11 bases left between them. CDR1 LGHNA and CDR2 YNFKEQ come from the germline V gene. This CDR3 has 13 residues. CDR3 sequence: CASSPLPGDTQYF. The DNA for the CDR3 is TGTGCCAGCAGCCCCCTCCCAGGGGATACGCAGTATTTT.

This clone came up once. The chain joins TRBV7-8 to TRBJ2-3; maybe TRBD1 (5 bases). Deletions cut 5 bases from V and 0 bases from J, with 12 bases between. Per germline, CDR1 SGHVS and CDR2 FQNEAQ. The CDR3 length is 15 residues. This chain's CDR3 is CASSVTATSTDTQYF. The CDR3 coding sequence is TGTGCCAGCAGCGTGACAGCTACTAGCACAGATACGCAGTATTTT.

This clone has only one observation. V usage is TRBV10-3 and J usage is TRBJ2-3; D remains ambiguous. The CDR3 extends over 16 amino acids. Germline V gene sequence: CDR1 ENHRY, CDR2 SYGVKD. V was cut by 3 bases and J by 0 bases, with 13 bases left in between. The CDR3 DNA follows: TGTGCCATCAGTGACGGCCGCCTAGGGAGCACAGATACGCAGTATTTT. Protein sequence: CAISDGRLGSTDTQYF.

V and J are TRBV7-2 and TRBJ2-1; 12 bases match TRBD2. Losses at the gene ends were 8 bases for V and 2 bases for J; bases not matched to a gene: 7. This CDR3 is 16 amino acids long. Germline V CDR1 and CDR2: SGHTA, FQGNSA. CDR3 amino acids: CASAPSSGGAYNEQFF. DNA for the CDR3: TGTGCCAGCGCACCCTCTAGCGGGGGGGCCTACAATGAGCAGTTCTTC.

The chain combines TRBV11-2 with TRBJ1-2; D unresolved. This CDR3 spans 14 amino acids. V lost 0 bases to trimming and J lost 7 bases, with 12 bases between them. Germline V CDR1 and CDR2: SGHAT, FQNNGV. The CDR3 loop is CASSLDEVLAGYTF. The DNA for the CDR3 is TGTGCCAGCAGCTTAGATGAAGTACTGGCTGGCTACACCTTC.

This chain uses TRBV5-4 with TRBJ1-2, with D perhaps matching TRBD1 (5 bases). Trimming stripped 3 bases from V and 4 bases from J, with 7 bases between. The CDR3 contains 12 residues. Germline V gene data show CDR1 as SGHNT and CDR2 as YYREEE (reference sequence). CDR3: CASSSTVYGYTF. The CDR3 coding sequence is TGTGCCAGCAGCTCGACAGTCTATGGCTACACCTTC.

CDR3 sequence reads: CASSRRGQGTEAFF. The CDR3 DNA sequence: TGTGCCAGTAGTCGCCGGGGACAGGGCACTGAAGCTTTCTTT. The V call is TRBV19, the J call TRBJ1-1; 9 bases fit TRBD1. CDR1 is LNHDA, CDR2 SQIVND, per germline (reference sequence). There are 14 residues in the CDR3. The ends lost 5 bases at V and 4 bases at J; junction bases unmatched: 5.

The chain links TRBV7-6 to TRBJ1-5; no reliable D call. Per the germline V gene, CDR1 is SGHVS and CDR2 is FNYEAQ. This CDR3 is 15 amino acids long. V was shortened by 4 bases and J by 3 bases, with 13 bases between the two germline ends. For the CDR3, the DNA is TGTGCCAGCAGCTCGAGTTCAGGTCTCAATCAGCCCCAGCATTTT. Its translation is CASSSSSGLNQPQHF.

This clone was recorded only once. The chain links TRBV9 to TRBJ2-7; 7 bases match TRBD2. J gave up 2 bases and V 2 bases, and 4 bases lay outside the gene matches. This CDR3 comprises 14 residues. Germline CDR1 and CDR2: SGDLS and YYNGEE. This CDR3 reads CASSVEGRAYEQYF. The CDR3 DNA reads as TGTGCCAGCAGCGTTGAGGGGAGGGCCTACGAGCAGTACTTC.

V is TRBV5-4 and J is TRBJ2-2; D is uncertain. CDR1 and CDR2 (germline): SGHNT, YYREEE (reference sequence). The CDR3 loop spans 13 amino acids. V lost 4 bases, J lost 7 bases, and 11 bases lay in between. This chain's CDR3 is CASSLSTVGELFF. The CDR3 DNA sequence: TGTGCCAGCAGCCTATCGACGGTCGGGGAGCTGTTTTTT.

The sample holds a few counts of this clone. Here the CDR3 DNA reads TGTGCCAGATCTCGCCCGGTGCAAGAGACCCAGTACTTC. This translates into CARSRPVQETQYF. This chain uses TRBV21-1 with TRBJ2-5; the D segment call TRBD2 is taken from the table without a DNA check. TRBV21-1 is an annotated pseudogene. CDR3 length equals 13 residues.

The chain carries TRBV7-8 and TRBJ1-2; D uncertain. The CDR3 has 13 residues. Trimming stripped 1 base from V and 4 bases from J, with 7 bases between. Germline V CDR1 and CDR2: SGHVS, FQNEAQ. CDR3 amino acids: CASSLDFAYGYTF. The CDR3 DNA is TGTGCCAGCAGCTTAGATTTTGCCTATGGCTACACCTTC.

The chain couples TRBV12-3 or TRBV12-4 to TRBJ1-6; D not resolved. This CDR3 is built from 13 residues. Trimming took off 1 base at V and 7 bases at J, with 5 bases between the two ends. CDR3 DNA: TGTGCCAGCAGTTTAGGATGGAATTCACCCCTCCACTTT. Its translation: CASSLGWNSPLHF.

This clone was recorded once. CDR3 sequence reads: CASSLDRPLGWGQANYGYTF. CDR3 in DNA: TGTGCCAGCAGCTTAGATCGACCGCTGGGGTGGGGCCAAGCTAACTATGGCTACACCTTC. The genes are TRBV11-2 and TRBJ1-2; perhaps TRBD1 as D (5 bases). CDR3 length: 20 residues. V lost 0 bases and J lost 0, with 23 bases in between. In germline, CDR1 is SGHAT, CDR2 FQNNGV. Using reference TRBV11-2 and TRBJ1-2 for the parts outside the CDR3, the full variable domain is EAGVAQSPRYKIIEKRQSVAFWCNPISGHATLYWYQQILGQGPKLLIQFQNNGVVDDSQLPKDRFSAERLKGVDSTLKIQPAKLEDSAVYLCASSLDRPLGWGQANYGYTFGSGTRLTVV.

This sequence joins TRBV30 and TRBJ1-4; D might be TRBD1 (5 bases). Germline CDR1 and CDR2: GTSNPN and SVGIG (reference sequence). This CDR3 region has 13 residues. V lost 0 bases and J lost 11, with 13 bases in between. Written as DNA, the CDR3 is TGTGCCTGGAGTGTGTCGGGACCGGATAAACTGTTTTTT. It yields the protein CAWSVSGPDKLFF.

The chain links TRBV4-2 to TRBJ2-7, with a tentative D call TRBD2 (6 bases). V shed 3 bases and J shed 5 bases, with 20 bases lying between them. Germline CDR1 reads LGHNA; CDR2 reads YNFKEQ. This CDR3 comprises 16 residues. The CDR3 here is CASSQRDRRSSDEQYF. The CDR3 DNA follows: TGTGCCAGCAGCCAGCGGGACCGCCGATCGTCGGACGAGCAGTACTTC.

This chain's CDR3 is CASSPAGDTQYF. CDR3 nucleotides: TGTGCCAGCTCACCCGCGGGGGATACGCAGTATTTT. The rearrangement links TRBV18 to TRBJ2-3; D might be TRBD2 (6 bases). This CDR3 has 12 residues. Germline CDR1 and CDR2: KGHSH and LQKENI. Deletions cut 3 bases from V and 6 bases from J, with 7 bases between.

The chain joins TRBV10-2 to TRBJ2-7; TRBD1 agrees at 7 bases. V lost 7 bases to trimming and J lost 2 bases; unmatched junction nucleotides: 5. Germline values: CDR1 WSHSY, CDR2 SAAADI. The CDR3 is 13 amino acids. CDR3 nucleotides: TGCGCCAGCATTCGACAGGGACCCTACGAGCAGTACTTC. It specifies CASIRQGPYEQYF.

The chain links TRBV6-2 or TRBV6-3 to TRBJ1-5; the D is unclear. Trimming removed 3 bases from V and 0 bases from J, with 12 bases in between. The CDR3 length is 16 residues. Germline V gives CDR1 MNHEY, CDR2 SVGEGT. The chain's CDR3 is CASSYPPGFSNQPQHF. The CDR3, as DNA: TGTGCCAGCAGTTATCCGCCCGGTTTTAGCAATCAGCCCCAGCATTTT.

V gene TRBV7-3 combines with J gene TRBJ2-1; 8 bases fit TRBD1. Germline-derived CDR1 and CDR2 are SGHTA and FQGTGA. The CDR3 is made up of 14 amino acids. J was trimmed by 6 bases and V by 2 bases; bases with no gene match: 3. In DNA form, the CDR3 reads TGTGCCAGCAGCTTAGGACAGGGAGTCAATGAGCAGTTCTTC. Translation gives CASSLGQGVNEQFF.

The sample holds one count of this clone. The chain combines TRBV10-2 with TRBJ1-4, with D perhaps TRBD1 (5 bases). This CDR3 is built from 15 residues. Trimming removed 3 bases at V and 1 base at J, with 9 bases between. Germline CDR1 reads WSHSY; CDR2 reads SAAADI. CDR3 DNA: TGCGCCAGCAGTGAAAGGGGAGGAACTAATGAAAAACTGTTTTTT. Its protein product is CASSERGGTNEKLFF.

The genes are TRBV2 and TRBJ2-1; no clear D gene. Trimming left V 4 bases short and J 5 bases short, with 9 bases between. The V gene's germline CDR1 is SNHLY and CDR2 FYNNEI. This CDR3 comprises 13 residues. DNA for the CDR3: TGTGCCAGCAGTGGGGCAGGACACAATGAGCAGTTCTTC. This encodes CASSGAGHNEQFF.

V gene TRBV11-1 combines with J gene TRBJ1-2; unclear D gene. Germline V lookup: CDR1 SGHAT, CDR2 FQDESV (reference sequence). The V end lost 2 bases, the J end lost 7 bases, and 11 bases lay between the germline ends. This CDR3 spans 13 amino acids. The CDR3 loop is CASSLLGARGYTF. The CDR3 DNA sequence: TGTGCCAGCAGCTTATTGGGCGCCCGTGGCTACACCTTC. Drawing the rest from reference TRBV11-1 and TRBJ1-2, the complete variable domain is EAEVAQSPRYKITEKSQAVAFWCDPISGHATLYWYRQILGQGPELLVQFQDESVVDDSQLPKDRFSAERLKGVDSTLKIQPAELGDSAMYLCASSLLGARGYTFGSGTRLTVV.